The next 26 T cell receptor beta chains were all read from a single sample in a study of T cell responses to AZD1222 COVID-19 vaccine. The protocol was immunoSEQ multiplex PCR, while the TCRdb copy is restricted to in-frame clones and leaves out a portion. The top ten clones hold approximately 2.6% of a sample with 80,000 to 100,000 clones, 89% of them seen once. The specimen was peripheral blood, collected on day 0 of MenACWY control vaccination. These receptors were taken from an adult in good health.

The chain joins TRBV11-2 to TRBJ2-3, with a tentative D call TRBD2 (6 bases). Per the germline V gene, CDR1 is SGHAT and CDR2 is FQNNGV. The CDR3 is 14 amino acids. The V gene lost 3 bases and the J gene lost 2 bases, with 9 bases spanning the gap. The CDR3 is CASSFWGDTDTQYF. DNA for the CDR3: TGTGCCAGCAGCTTCTGGGGGGACACAGATACGCAGTATTTT.

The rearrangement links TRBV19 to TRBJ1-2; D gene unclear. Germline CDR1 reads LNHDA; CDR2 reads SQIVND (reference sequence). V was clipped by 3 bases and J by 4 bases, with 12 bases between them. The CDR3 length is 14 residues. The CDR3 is CASSIQGHPYGYTF. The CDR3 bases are TGTGCCAGTAGTATTCAAGGCCACCCCTATGGCTACACCTTC.

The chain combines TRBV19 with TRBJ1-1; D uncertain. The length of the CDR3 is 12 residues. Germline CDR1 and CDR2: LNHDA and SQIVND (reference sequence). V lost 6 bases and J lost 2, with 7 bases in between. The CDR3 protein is CASRPKNTEAFF. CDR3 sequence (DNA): TGTGCCAGTAGGCCCAAAAACACTGAAGCTTTCTTT.

The CDR3 here is CASSQAYEQYF. The CDR3 DNA follows: TGTGCCAGCAGCCAAGCCTACGAGCAGTACTTC. The chain links TRBV3-1 (or the pseudogene TRBV3-2) to TRBJ2-7, with D unresolved. The germline V and J ends were trimmed by 1 base and 2 bases, with 0 bases remaining between them. The germline V gene has CDR1 LGHDT and CDR2 YNNKEL (reference sequence). The CDR3 runs 11 residues.

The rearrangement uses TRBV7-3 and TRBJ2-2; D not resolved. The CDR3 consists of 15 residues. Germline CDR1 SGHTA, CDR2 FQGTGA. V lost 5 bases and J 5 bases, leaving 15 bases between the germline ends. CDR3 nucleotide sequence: TGTGCCAGCAGCCCTCACCTTCGTGGGACCGGGGAGCTGTTTTTT. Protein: CASSPHLRGTGELFF.

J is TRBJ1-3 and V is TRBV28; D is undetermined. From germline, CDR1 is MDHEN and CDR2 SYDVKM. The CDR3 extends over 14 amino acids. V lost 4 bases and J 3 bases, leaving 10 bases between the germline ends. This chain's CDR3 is CASSSRRGGNTIYF. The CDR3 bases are TGTGCCAGCAGTTCCCGCCGCGGTGGAAACACCATATATTTT.

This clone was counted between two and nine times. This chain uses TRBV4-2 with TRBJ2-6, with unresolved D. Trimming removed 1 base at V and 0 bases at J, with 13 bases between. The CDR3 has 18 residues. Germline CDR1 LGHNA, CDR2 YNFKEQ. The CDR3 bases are TGTGCCAGCAGCCAAGTGGCAGGCCCCAACTCTGGGGCCAACGTCCTGACTTTC. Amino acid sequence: CASSQVAGPNSGANVLTF.

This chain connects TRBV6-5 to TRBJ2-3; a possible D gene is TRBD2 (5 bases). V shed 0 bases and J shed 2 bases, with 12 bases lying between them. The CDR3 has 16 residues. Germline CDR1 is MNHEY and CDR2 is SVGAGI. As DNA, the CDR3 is TGTGCCAGCAGTTACTCCACTAGTGGGAACACAGATACGCAGTATTTT. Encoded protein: CASSYSTSGNTDTQYF.

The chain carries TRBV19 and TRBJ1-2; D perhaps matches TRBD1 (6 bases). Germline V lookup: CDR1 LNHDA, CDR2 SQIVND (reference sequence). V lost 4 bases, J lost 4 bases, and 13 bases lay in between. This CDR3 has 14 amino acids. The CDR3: CASSNPGVGYGYTF. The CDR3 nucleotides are TGTGCCAGTAGTAACCCAGGGGTAGGCTATGGCTACACCTTC.

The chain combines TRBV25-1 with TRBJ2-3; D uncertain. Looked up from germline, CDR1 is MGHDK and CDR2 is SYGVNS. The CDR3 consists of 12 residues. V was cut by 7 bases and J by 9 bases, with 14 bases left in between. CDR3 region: CASTPPDGTQYF. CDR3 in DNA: TGTGCCAGCACCCCCCCGGATGGCACGCAGTATTTT.

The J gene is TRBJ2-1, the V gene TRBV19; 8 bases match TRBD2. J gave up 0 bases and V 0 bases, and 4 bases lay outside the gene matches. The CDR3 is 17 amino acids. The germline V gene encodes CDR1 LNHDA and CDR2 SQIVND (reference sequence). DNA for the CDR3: TGTGCCAGTAGTATAGACCGGGGGGGGAGCTCCTACAATGAGCAGTTCTTC. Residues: CASSIDRGGSSYNEQFF.

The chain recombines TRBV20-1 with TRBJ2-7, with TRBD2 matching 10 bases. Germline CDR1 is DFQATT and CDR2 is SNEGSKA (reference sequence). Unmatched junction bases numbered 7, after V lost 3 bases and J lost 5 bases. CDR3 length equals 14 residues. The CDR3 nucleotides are TGCAGTGCTAGTGCTAGCGGGGGAGTTAACGAGCAGTACTTC. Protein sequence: CSASASGGVNEQYF.

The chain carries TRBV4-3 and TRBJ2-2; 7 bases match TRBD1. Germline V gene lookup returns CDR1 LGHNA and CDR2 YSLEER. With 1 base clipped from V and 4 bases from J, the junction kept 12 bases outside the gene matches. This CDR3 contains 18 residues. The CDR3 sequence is CASSQVVRQGWSTGELFF. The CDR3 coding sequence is TGCGCCAGCAGCCAAGTGGTGCGACAGGGATGGTCCACCGGGGAGCTGTTTTTT.

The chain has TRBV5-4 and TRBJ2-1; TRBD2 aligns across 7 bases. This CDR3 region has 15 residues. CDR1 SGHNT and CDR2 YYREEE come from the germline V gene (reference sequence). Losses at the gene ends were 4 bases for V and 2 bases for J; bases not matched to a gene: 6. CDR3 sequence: CASSAARGAYNEQFF. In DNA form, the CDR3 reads TGTGCCAGCAGCGCCGCCCGGGGGGCCTACAATGAGCAGTTCTTC.

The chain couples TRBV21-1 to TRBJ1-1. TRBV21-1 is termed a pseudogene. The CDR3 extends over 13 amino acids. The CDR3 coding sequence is TGTGCCAGCCGGGGGGAGGTCGTTACTGAAGCTTTCTTT. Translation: CASRGEVVTEAFF.

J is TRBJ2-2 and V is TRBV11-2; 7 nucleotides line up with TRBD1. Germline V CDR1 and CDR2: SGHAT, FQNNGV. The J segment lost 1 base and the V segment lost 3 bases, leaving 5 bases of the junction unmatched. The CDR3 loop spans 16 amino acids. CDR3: CASSLAGTVNTGELFF. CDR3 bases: TGTGCCAGCAGCTTGGCCGGGACAGTGAACACCGGGGAGCTGTTTTTT.

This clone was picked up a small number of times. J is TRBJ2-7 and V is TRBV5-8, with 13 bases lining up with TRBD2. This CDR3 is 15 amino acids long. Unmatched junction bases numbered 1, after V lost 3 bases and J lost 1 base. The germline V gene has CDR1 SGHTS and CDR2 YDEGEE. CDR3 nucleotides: TGTGCCAGCAGCTCGGGACTAGCGGGGTCCTACGAGCAGTACTTC. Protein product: CASSSGLAGSYEQYF. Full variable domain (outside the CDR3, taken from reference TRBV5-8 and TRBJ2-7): EAGVTQSPTHLIKTRGQQATLRCSPISGHTSVYWYQQALGLGLQFLLWYDEGEERNRGNFPPRFSGRQFPNYSSELNVNALELEDSALYLCASSSGLAGSYEQYFGPGTRLTVT.

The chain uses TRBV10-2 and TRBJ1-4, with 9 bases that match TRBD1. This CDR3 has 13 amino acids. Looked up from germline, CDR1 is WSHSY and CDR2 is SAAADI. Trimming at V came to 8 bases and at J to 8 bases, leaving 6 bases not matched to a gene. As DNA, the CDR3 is TGCGCCAGCGGGGGACAGGGACTAGAAAAACTGTTTTTT. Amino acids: CASGGQGLEKLFF.

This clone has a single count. The CDR3, as DNA: TGTGCCAGCAGCTTGCAGATTATCACTGAAGCTTTCTTT. Translated, it gives CASSLQIITEAFF. The rearrangement joins TRBV5-5 to TRBJ1-1; D not resolved. Germline V gene data show CDR1 as SGHKS and CDR2 as YYEKEE (reference sequence). This CDR3 has 13 residues. V lost 1 base to trimming and J lost 4 bases, with 8 bases between them.

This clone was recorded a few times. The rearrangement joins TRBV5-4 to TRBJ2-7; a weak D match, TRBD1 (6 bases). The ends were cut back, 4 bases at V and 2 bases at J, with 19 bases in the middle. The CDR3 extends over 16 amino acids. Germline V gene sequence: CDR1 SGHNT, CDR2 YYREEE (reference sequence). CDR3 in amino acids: CASSLALGQHTYEQYF. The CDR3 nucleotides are TGTGCCAGCAGCCTGGCACTCGGACAGCATACCTACGAGCAGTACTTC.

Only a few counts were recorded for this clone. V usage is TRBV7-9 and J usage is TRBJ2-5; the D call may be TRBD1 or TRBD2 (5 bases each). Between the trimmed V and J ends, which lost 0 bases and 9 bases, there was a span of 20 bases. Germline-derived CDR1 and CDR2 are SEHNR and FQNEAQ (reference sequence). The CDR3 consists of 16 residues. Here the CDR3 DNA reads TGTGCCAGCAGCTTAGCCTCCGGGACCACGAAGGCGTCCCAGTACTTC. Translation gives CASSLASGTTKASQYF.

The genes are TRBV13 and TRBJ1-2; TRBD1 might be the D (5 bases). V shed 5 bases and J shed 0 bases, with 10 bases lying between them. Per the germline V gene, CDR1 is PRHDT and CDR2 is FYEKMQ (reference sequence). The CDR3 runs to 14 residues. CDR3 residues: CASSGGGTNYGYTF. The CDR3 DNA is TGTGCCAGCAGCGGGGGAGGTACTAACTATGGCTACACCTTC.

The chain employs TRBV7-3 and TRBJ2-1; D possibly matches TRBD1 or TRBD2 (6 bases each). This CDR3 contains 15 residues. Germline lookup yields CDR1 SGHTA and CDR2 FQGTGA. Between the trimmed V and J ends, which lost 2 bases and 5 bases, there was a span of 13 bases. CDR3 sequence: CASSLEGGFNNEQFF. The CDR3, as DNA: TGTGCCAGCAGCTTAGAGGGGGGATTTAACAATGAGCAGTTCTTC.

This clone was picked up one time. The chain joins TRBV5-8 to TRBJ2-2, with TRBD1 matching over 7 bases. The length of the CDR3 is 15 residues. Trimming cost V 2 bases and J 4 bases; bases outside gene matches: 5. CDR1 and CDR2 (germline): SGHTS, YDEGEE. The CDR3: CASSLPGQLTGELFF. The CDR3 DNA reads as TGTGCCAGCAGCTTACCGGGACAGCTCACCGGGGAGCTGTTTTTT.

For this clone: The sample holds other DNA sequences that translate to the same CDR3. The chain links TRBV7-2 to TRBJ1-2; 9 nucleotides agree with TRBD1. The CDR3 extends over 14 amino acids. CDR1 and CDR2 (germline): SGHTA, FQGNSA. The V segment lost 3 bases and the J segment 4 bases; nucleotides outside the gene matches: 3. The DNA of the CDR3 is TGTGCCAGCAGCTTGGACAGGGGCCCCTATGGCTACACCTTC. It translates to CASSLDRGPYGYTF.

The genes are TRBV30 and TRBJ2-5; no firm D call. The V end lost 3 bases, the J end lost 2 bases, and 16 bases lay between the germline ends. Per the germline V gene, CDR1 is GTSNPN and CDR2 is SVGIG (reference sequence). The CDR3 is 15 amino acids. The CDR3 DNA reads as TGTGCCTGGAGCGATATACGGACGTTACAAGAGACCCAGTACTTC. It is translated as CAWSDIRTLQETQYF. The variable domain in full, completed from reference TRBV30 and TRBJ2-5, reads SQTIHQWPATLVQPVGSPLSLECTVEGTSNPNLYWYRQAAGRGLQLLFYSVGIGQISSEVPQNLSASRPQDRQFILSSKKLLLSDSGFYLCAWSDIRTLQETQYFGPGTRLLVL.